Given below is one T cell receptor beta chain in context. What it recognizes is unknown. The data were obtained in a study of CD8+ T cells in alopecia areata. Background on the study: Twice a day, 5 to 10 mg of oral tofacitinib was administered to treated patients.

Extraction of RNA preceded its reverse transcription into cDNA, which served as the sequencing template. Sequenced by immunoSEQ multiplex PCR; TCRdb stores in-frame clones only, minus some. Of about 150,000 clones in the sample, roughly 64% were seen once. This CDR3 has 14 amino acids. CDR1 SGHAT and CDR2 FQNNGV come from the germline V gene. The V end was cut by 1 base, the J end by 8 bases, with 14 bases between. Study-wide results and caveats: Clonality exceeded that of normal scalp in lesional scalp, most notably in alopecia totalis/universalis. Although TCR sharing was seen in mice, sharing across patients was less clear, possibly for HLA-related reasons.

The material was CD4+ T cells sorted from blood, obtained at week 0. The sequence was collected from a human donor with alopecia areata. The genes are TRBV11-2 and TRBJ1-2; the D gene is possibly TRBD1 (5 bases). The CDR3 nucleotides read TGTGCCAGCAGCTTAGGGGGCAGCCCTGGCGGCTACACCTTC. Translation: CASSLGGSPGGYTF. Supplemented by reference TRBV11-2 and TRBJ1-2, the full variable domain reads EAGVAQSPRYKIIEKRQSVAFWCNPISGHATLYWYQQILGQGPKLLIQFQNNGVVDDSQLPKDRFSAERLKGVDSTLKIQPAKLEDSAVYLCASSLGGSPGGYTFGSGTRLTVV.